In this sample, the clone carrying this T cell receptor (beta chain) turned up a few times. As yet, its antigen is unknown. Molecular barcoded adaptors covering alpha/delta and beta/gamma chains were used on around 370 ng RNA. A single record per CDR3 protein comes from TCRdb applying MiXCR to the reads. The sample consists of about 86,000 distinct CDR3 sequences, about 12% of them appearing once. This sample stems from a study of read filtering for tumor transcriptome and immune sequencing. For the study at large: The cohort had roughly 17 men and approximately 13 women aged roughly 47 to 80, mean roughly 66 years. TCR-mapped reads were about 3.5 to 10.27 million with IR-seq versus roughly 80 to 1273 with RNA-seq. Whole-study findings and limits: Dropping single-read clonotypes raised IR-seq and RNA-seq shared-clonotype correlation.

The CDR3 covers 15 residues. Germline trimming cut 2 bases from V and 4 bases from J; bases unmatched to any gene: 6. Per germline, CDR1 SGHRS and CDR2 YFSETQ. Sequences were obtained from a population of CD138-negative cells sorted from bone marrow. This chain joins TRBV5-1 and TRBJ2-5, with 9 positions matching TRBD2. The receptor's source is a donor at least 40 years old with multiple myeloma. The CDR3 DNA sequence: TGCGCCAGCAGCTTAGCGGGAGGTGGGTTAGAGACCCAGTACTTC. Amino acid sequence: CASSLAGGGLETQYF.